This is a list of T cell receptor beta chains from one sample in a study of blood T cell repertoires in COVID-19. The method was immunoSEQ multiplex PCR; TCRdb's version includes in-frame clones alone and lacks a portion of them. The repertoire has 270,000 or so clones, 70% to 90% of them found once; the top ten carry approximately 12%. Sequencing was carried out using peripheral blood. These receptors came from a woman aged 30 to 39 with COVID-19, enrolled during active disease. The CDR3 runs from the conserved cysteine through the conserved F or W. D genes are given only for firm matches. Clone size appears in some rows only: once, few, many, or a class for an expanded clone.

abundance,d_gene,j_gene,v_gene,CDR3aa,CDR3nt
once,TRBD2,TRBJ2-3,TRBV5-4,CASSLALAGGTSTDTQYF,TGTGCCAGCAGCTTGGCGCTAGCGGGTGGTACTAGCACAGATACGCAGTATTTT
.,.,TRBJ1-3,TRBV4-1,CASSGGRGWGGTIYF,TGCGCCAGCAGCGGGGGCCGCGGATGGGGGGGCACCATATATTTT
.,TRBD1,TRBJ2-5,TRBV19,CASSYTGQQETQYF,TGTGCCAGTAGTTATACGGGACAGCAAGAGACCCAGTACTTC
.,TRBD1,TRBJ2-7,TRBV6-5,CASSLERKGAYEQYF,TGTGCCAGCAGCCTTGAGCGGAAGGGGGCATACGAGCAGTACTTC
.,TRBD1,TRBJ2-7,TRBV27,CASSLRGQVDEQYF,TGTGCCAGCAGTTTACGGGGACAGGTCGACGAGCAGTACTTC
.,.,TRBJ1-2,TRBV20-1,CSTAGGYTF,TGCTCGACTGCGGGGGGCTACACCTTC
.,.,TRBJ1-1,TRBV19,CASSWRREGFEAFF,TGTGCCAGTAGTTGGCGGAGGGAGGGTTTCGAAGCTTTCTTT
.,TRBD1,TRBJ2-7,TRBV12-3/TRBV12-4,CASSSGGIYEQYF,TGTGCCAGCAGTTCAGGGGGTATCTACGAGCAGTACTTC
.,.,TRBJ2-2,TRBV19,CASSGTGVGELFF,TGTGCCAGTTCAGGGACTGGGGTCGGGGAGCTGTTTTTT
.,TRBD1,TRBJ1-2,TRBV6-1,CASSEVATGGYGYTF,TGTGCCAGCAGTGAGGTCGCGACAGGGGGCTATGGCTACACCTTC
.,TRBD1,TRBJ2-7,TRBV27,CASSFTPRYRGDSWEQYF,TGTGCCAGCAGTTTTACCCCGCGTTACAGGGGGGATTCGTGGGAGCAGTACTTC
once,.,TRBJ2-3,TRBV11-2,CASSSPAGLSTDTQYF,TGTGCCAGCAGCTCCCCGGCGGGGCTTAGCACAGATACGCAGTATTTT
.,.,TRBJ1-3,TRBV9,CASSVGGGGADTIYF,TGTGCCAGCAGCGTAGGAGGGGGGGGTGCTGACACCATATATTTT
.,TRBD2,TRBJ2-5,TRBV9,CASSGRGTSVKETQYF,TGTGCCAGCAGCGGGCGGGGGACTAGCGTGAAAGAGACCCAGTACTTC
.,TRBD1,TRBJ1-1,TRBV29-1,CSVVSQGESTEAFF,TGCAGCGTTGTATCCCAGGGGGAGAGCACTGAAGCTTTCTTT
once,.,TRBJ2-3,TRBV10-1,CASSPTVKDTQYF,TGCGCCAGCAGTCCGACTGTTAAAGATACGCAGTATTTT
.,TRBD1,TRBJ1-4,TRBV12-3/TRBV12-4,CASARDRGEKLFF,TGTGCCAGTGCGAGGGACAGGGGTGAAAAACTGTTTTTT
.,TRBD1,TRBJ2-1,TRBV4-1,CASSPSGTGVLKGQFF,TGCGCCAGCAGCCCCTCCGGGACAGGGGTTCTAAAGGGGCAGTTCTTC
.,.,TRBJ2-7,TRBV23-1,CASSQIVGCPYEQYF,TGCGCCAGCAGTCAAATTGTGGGCTGTCCCTACGAGCAGTACTTC
.,TRBD1,TRBJ2-7,TRBV2,CASIETGSYEQYF,TGTGCCAGCATTGAGACAGGGTCCTACGAGCAGTACTTC
few,TRBD1,TRBJ1-5,TRBV18,CASSLQGAIGNQPQHF,TGTGCCAGCTCACTTCAGGGGGCAATAGGCAATCAGCCCCAGCATTTT
few,.,TRBJ1-3,TRBV28,CASSSRGEGDTIYF,TGTGCCAGCAGTTCCCGGGGAGAGGGGGACACCATATATTTT
.,.,TRBJ1-5,TRBV5-6,CASSWGGDNQPQHF,TGTGCCAGCAGCTGGGGGGGAGACAATCAGCCCCAGCATTTT
.,.,TRBJ1-2,TRBV19,CASTEVCPNYGYTF,TGTGCCAGTACCGAGGTATGTCCTAACTATGGCTACACCTTC
.,.,TRBJ2-3,TRBV27,CASSLLGAASTDTQYF,TGTGCCAGCTCCCTCCTCGGAGCTGCTAGCACAGATACGCAGTATTTT